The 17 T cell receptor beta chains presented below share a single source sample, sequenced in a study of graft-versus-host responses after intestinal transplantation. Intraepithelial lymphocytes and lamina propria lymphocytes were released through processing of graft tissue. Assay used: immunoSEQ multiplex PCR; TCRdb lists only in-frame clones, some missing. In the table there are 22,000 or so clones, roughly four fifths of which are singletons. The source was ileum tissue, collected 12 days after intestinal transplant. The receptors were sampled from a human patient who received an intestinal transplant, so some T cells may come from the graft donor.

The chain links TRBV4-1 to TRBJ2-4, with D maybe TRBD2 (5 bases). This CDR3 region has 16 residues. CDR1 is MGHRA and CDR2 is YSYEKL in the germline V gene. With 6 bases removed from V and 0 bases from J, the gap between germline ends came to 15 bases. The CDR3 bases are TGCGCCAGCAGTTCCAGCGCGGGCCTAGCCAAAAACATTCAGTACTTC. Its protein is CASSSSAGLAKNIQYF.

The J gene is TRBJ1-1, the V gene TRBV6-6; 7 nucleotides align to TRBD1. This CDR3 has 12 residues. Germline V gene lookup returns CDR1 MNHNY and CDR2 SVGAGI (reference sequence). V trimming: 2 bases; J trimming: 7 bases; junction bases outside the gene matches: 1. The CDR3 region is CASSYGTDEAFF. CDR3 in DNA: TGTGCCAGCAGTTACGGGACAGATGAAGCTTTCTTT.

In DNA, the CDR3 is TGTGCCAGCAGACCCCGGACAGGGGAGGGACAGCCCCAGCATTTT. This gives the protein CASRPRTGEGQPQHF. The chain joins TRBV2 to TRBJ1-5, with TRBD1 matching 9 bases. V lost 6 bases and J lost 7; bases outside the gene matches: 10. The CDR3 totals 15 residues. Germline CDR1 SNHLY, CDR2 FYNNEI.

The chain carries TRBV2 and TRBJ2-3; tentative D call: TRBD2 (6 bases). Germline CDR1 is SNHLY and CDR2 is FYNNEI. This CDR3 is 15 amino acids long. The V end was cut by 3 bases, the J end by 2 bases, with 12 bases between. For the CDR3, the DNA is TGTGCCAGCAGTGACACCGGGAGTTTCACAGATACGCAGTATTTT. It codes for CASSDTGSFTDTQYF.

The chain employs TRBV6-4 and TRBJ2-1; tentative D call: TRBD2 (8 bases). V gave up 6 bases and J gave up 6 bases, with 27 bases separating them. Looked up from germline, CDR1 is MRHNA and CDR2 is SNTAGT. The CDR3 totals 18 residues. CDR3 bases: TGTGCCAGCAGGCACAGGGGCAGGGAGCGGGAGTCCCCCAATGAGCAGTTCTTC. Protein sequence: CASRHRGRERESPNEQFF.

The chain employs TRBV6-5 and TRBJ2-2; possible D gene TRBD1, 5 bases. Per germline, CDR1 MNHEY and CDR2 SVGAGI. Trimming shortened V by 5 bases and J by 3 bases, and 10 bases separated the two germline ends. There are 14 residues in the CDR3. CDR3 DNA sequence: TGTGCCAGCAGTCACAGGAGATACACCGGGGAGCTGTTTTTT. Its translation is CASSHRRYTGELFF.

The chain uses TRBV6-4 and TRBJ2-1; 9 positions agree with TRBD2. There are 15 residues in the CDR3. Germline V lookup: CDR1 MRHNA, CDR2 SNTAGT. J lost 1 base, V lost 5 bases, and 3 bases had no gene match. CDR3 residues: CASSPLAGSYNEQFF. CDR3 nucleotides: TGTGCCAGCAGTCCCCTAGCGGGGTCCTACAATGAGCAGTTCTTC.

CDR3 bases: TGTGCCAGCAGACCACTACGACAGTCAGGTGGCTACACCTTC. It codes for CASRPLRQSGGYTF. The J gene is TRBJ1-2, the V gene TRBV6-5; maybe TRBD1 (5 bases). V lost 6 bases and J lost 7, with 18 bases in between. The germline CDR1 and CDR2 sequences are MNHEY and SVGAGI. The CDR3 runs 14 residues.

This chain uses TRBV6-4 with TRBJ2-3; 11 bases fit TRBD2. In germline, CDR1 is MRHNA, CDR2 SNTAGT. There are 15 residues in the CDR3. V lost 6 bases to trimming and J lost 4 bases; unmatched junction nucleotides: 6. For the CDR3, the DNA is TGTGCCAGCAGCGCACTAGCGGGAGAGGCAGATACGCAGTATTTT. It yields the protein CASSALAGEADTQYF.

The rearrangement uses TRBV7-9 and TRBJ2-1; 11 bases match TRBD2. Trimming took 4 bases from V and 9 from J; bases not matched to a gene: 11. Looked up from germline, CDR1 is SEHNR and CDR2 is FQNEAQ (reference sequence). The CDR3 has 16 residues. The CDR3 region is CASSSPLLAGESEQFF. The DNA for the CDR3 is TGTGCCAGCAGCTCCCCCTTACTAGCGGGAGAGAGTGAGCAGTTCTTC.

The DNA for the CDR3 is TGTGCCAGCAGGAAGGAGGGAGTCTCCTACGAGCAGTACTTC. Amino acid sequence: CASRKEGVSYEQYF. The chain links TRBV6-1 to TRBJ2-7; TRBD2 might be the D (6 bases). Trimming left V 6 bases short and J 0 bases short, with 12 bases between. CDR1 MNHNS and CDR2 SASEGT come from the germline V gene. The CDR3 length is 14 residues.

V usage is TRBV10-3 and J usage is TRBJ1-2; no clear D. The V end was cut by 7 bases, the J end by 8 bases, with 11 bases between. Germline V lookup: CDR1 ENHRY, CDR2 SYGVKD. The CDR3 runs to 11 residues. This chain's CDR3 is CAITGGSGYTF. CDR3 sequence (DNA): TGTGCCATCACAGGCGGGTCGGGCTACACCTTC.

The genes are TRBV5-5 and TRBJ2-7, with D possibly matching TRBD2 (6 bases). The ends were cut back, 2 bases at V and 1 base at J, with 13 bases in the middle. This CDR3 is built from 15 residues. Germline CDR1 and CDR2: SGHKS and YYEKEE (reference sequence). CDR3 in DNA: TGTGCCAGCAGCTTCCCGGGACTGCAGTCCTACGAGCAGTACTTC. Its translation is CASSFPGLQSYEQYF.

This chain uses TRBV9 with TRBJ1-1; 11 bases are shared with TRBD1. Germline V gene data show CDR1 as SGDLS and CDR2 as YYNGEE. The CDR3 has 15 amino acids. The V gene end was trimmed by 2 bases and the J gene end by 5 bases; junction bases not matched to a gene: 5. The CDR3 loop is CASSVSGTGGTEAFF. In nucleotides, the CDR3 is TGTGCCAGCAGCGTCTCCGGGACAGGGGGGACTGAAGCTTTCTTT.

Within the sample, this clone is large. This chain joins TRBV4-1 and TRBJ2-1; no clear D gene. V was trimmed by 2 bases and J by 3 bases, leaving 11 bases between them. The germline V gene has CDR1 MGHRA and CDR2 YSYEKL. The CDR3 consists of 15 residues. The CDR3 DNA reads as TGCGCCAGCAGCCAACGGCAGGAAATCTACAATGAGCAGTTCTTC. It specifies CASSQRQEIYNEQFF.

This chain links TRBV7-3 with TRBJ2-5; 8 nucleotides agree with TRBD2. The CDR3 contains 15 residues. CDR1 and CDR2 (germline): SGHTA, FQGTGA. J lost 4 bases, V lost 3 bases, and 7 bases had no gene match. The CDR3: CASSFPGAGAETQYF. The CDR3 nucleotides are TGTGCCAGCAGCTTCCCTGGAGCGGGGGCAGAGACCCAGTACTTC.

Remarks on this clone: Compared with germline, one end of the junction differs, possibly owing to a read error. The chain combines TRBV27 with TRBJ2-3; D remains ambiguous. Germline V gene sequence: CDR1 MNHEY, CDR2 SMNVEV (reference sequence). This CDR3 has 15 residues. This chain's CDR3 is CASSLGISMSDAQYF. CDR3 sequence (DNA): TGTGCCAGCAGTTTAGGCATCTCCATGTCAGATGCGCAGTATTTT.